The present T cell receptor (beta chain) was sequenced within a study of T cells in Graves' hyperthyroidism and ophthalmopathy. Study summary: Staff took peripheral blood when the initial diagnosis was made, before any treatment began.

The source material, RNA transcripts, was used to amplify TCR beta CDR3 regions. HTBI primers drove first-round RT-PCR of the TCR CDR3. A single record per CDR3 protein comes from TCRdb applying MiXCR to the multiplex PCR reads. The sample yields some 300,000 distinct CDR3 sequences, over 15% seen once. Whole-study findings and limits: Researchers found most expanded thyroid clonotypes above 0.001 in blood as well.

The V and J ends lost 4 bases and 8 bases respectively, with 10 bases between them. CDR3 length: 13 amino acids. Per the germline V gene, CDR1 is SGHDT and CDR2 is YYEEEE. In this sample, this clonotype turned up a few times. Its specificity is unknown. The receptor was derived from a man aged 25-45 years with Graves' hyperthyroidism. Sequenced input: blood. This chain joins TRBV5-6 and TRBJ1-6; D not resolved. The CDR3 DNA follows: TGTGCCAGCAGCGCGAAAGTGGATTCACCCCTCCACTTT. It is translated as CASSAKVDSPLHF.